This T cell receptor (beta chain) was found in a study of Graves' ophthalmopathy and Graves' hyperthyroidism. V was trimmed by 0 bases and J by 7 bases, leaving 9 bases between them. This CDR3 is built from 13 residues. Hyperthyroidism qualified as stable when ophthalmopathy did not develop within 18 months of follow-up. Using RNA transcripts, the TCR beta CDR3 regions were amplified. The first-round RT-PCR employed HTBI primers together with the Qiagen OneStep RT-PCR kit. A multiplex PCR was then performed as the second round. MiXCR was run by TCRdb on the multiplex PCR reads, yielding one entry per CDR3 protein. This table has hundreds of thousands of distinct CDR3 sequences, 21% appearing once.

This receptor was obtained from a young woman with stable Graves' hyperthyroidism. Sequencing used peripheral blood. V gene TRBV12-3 or TRBV12-4 combines with J gene TRBJ1-2, with D tentatively TRBD1 (6 bases). Here the CDR3 reads CASSLAHRVGYTF. CDR3 coding DNA: TGTGCCAGCAGTTTAGCACACAGGGTTGGCTACACCTTC.